These 5 T cell receptor beta chains came from one sample sequenced in a study of beta chain features in type 1 diabetes. Whole-study findings and limits: Type 1 diabetes patients had moderately but significantly shorter TCRB CDR3s in all four CD4+ subsets.

Sequenced material consisted of expressed TCRB transcripts (all of the isolated RNA was reverse transcribed). This table comes from immunoSEQ multiplex PCR, and its TCRdb copy is limited to in-frame clones, with some not included. The sample comprises hundreds of thousands of clones, around an eighth of which are singletons, and roughly 0.04% rests with the top ten. These receptors' antigens are unknown. Specimen: naive CD4+ T cells from blood. The source of these receptors is a man between 18 and 35 years old with type 1 diabetes.

This clone has more than one count but fewer than ten. V is TRBV5-1 and J is TRBJ1-1; 9 bases map to TRBD1. Per the germline V gene, CDR1 is SGHRS and CDR2 is YFSETQ. J gave up 4 bases and V 4 bases, and 5 bases lay outside the gene matches. CDR3 length: 14 amino acids. CDR3 loop: CASSKRDRATEAFF. The CDR3 DNA reads as TGCGCCAGCAGCAAAAGGGACAGGGCCACTGAAGCTTTCTTT.

V and J are TRBV5-4 and TRBJ2-2; no definite D call. Trimming pared 0 bases from V and 4 bases from J, leaving 7 bases between. The CDR3 length is 14 residues. Per the germline V gene, CDR1 is SGHNT and CDR2 is YYREEE (reference sequence). Written as DNA, the CDR3 is TGTGCCAGCAGCTTGGGACCTCCCACCGGGGAGCTGTTTTTT. Protein product: CASSLGPPTGELFF.

This clone turned up a few times. This chain links TRBV9 with TRBJ1-2; no clear D gene. The CDR3 runs 15 residues. The germline V gene encodes CDR1 SGDLS and CDR2 YYNGEE. V lost 0 bases, J lost 0 bases, and 9 bases lay in between. Here the CDR3 reads CASSVGVSPNYGYTF. For the CDR3, the DNA is TGTGCCAGCAGCGTAGGCGTCAGCCCTAACTATGGCTACACCTTC.

Concerning this clone itself: The sample holds other DNA sequences that translate to the same CDR3. The chain employs TRBV15 and TRBJ2-3, with D maybe TRBD1 (5 bases). Germline CDR1 reads LNHNV; CDR2 reads YYDKDF (reference sequence). The V gene lost 4 bases and the J gene lost 4 bases, with 12 bases spanning the gap. This CDR3 comprises 14 residues. The DNA for the CDR3 is TGTGCCACCAGCACTTTTCAGGGTGCAGATACGCAGTATTTT. This encodes CATSTFQGADTQYF. Full variable domain (missing parts from reference TRBV15 and TRBJ2-3): DAMVIQNPRYQVTQFGKPVTLSCSQTLNHNVMYWYQQKSSQAPKLLFHYYDKDFNNEADTPDNFQSRRPNTSFCFLDIRSPGLGDTAMYLCATSTFQGADTQYFGPGTRLTVL.

This clone was seen more than once but under ten times. The rearrangement uses TRBV29-1 and TRBJ1-1, with TRBD1 matching over 11 bases. The V gene's germline CDR1 is SQVTM and CDR2 ANQGSEA. CDR3 size: 15 residues. Trimming removed 1 base from V and 5 bases from J; junction bases left unmatched: 6. The chain's CDR3 is CSVEGTGGRRTEAFF. CDR3 DNA sequence: TGCAGCGTTGAAGGGACAGGGGGCCGAAGGACTGAAGCTTTCTTT. Full variable domain (remainder filled in from reference TRBV29-1 and TRBJ1-1): SAVISQKPSRDICQRGTSLTIQCQVDSQVTMMFWYRQQPGQSLTLIATANQGSEATYESGFVIDKFPISRPNLTFSTLTVSNMSPEDSSIYLCSVEGTGGRRTEAFFGQGTRLTVV.